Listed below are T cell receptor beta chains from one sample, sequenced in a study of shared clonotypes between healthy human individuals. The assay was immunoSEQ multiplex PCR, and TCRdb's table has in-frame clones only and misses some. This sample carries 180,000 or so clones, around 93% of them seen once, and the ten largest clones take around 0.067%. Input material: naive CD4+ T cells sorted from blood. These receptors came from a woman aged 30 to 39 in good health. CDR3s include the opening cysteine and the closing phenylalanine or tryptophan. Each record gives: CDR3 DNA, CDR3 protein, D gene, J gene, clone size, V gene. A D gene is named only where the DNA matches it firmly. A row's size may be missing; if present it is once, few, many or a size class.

TGTGCCAGCGGATCCCGGACTAGCGAGAACGGGGAGCTGTTTTTT CASGSRTSENGELFF TRBD2 TRBJ2-2 NA TRBV25-1
TGTGCCAGCAGCTACAACACCTATGGCTACACCTTC CASSYNTYGYTF NA TRBJ1-2 once TRBV7-2
TGTGCCAGCAACCCCTGCAGTGCCTACGAGCAGTACTTC CASNPCSAYEQYF NA TRBJ2-7 once TRBV21-1
TGTGCCAGCAGCTTAGAGTTCCAAGGAAGCGAGCAGTACTTC CASSLEFQGSEQYF NA TRBJ2-7 NA TRBV11-2
TGTGCCAGCAGTTACAAGCCGGGGGGCAATCAGCCCCAGCATTTT CASSYKPGGNQPQHF NA TRBJ1-5 NA TRBV6-5
TGTGCCAGCAGCTTAGGTCGATCTACCTACGAGCAGTACTTC CASSLGRSTYEQYF NA TRBJ2-7 NA TRBV7-9
TGCGCCAGCAGCTCACCCAAGGCAGGATGGTCCGAGCAGTACTTC CASSSPKAGWSEQYF NA TRBJ2-7 NA TRBV5-1
TGTGCCAGCAGACGACTAGCGGGAACCGGGGAGCTGTTTTTT CASRRLAGTGELFF TRBD2 TRBJ2-2 NA TRBV7-9
TGTGCCAGCAGTGAAAGACAGGGAACCGGGGAGCTGTTTTTT CASSERQGTGELFF TRBD1 TRBJ2-2 NA TRBV2
TGTGCCAGCAGCCAAAGGACAGGGGGCTCCCCGGGCGCTTTCTTT CASSQRTGGSPGAFF TRBD1 TRBJ1-1 NA TRBV14
TGCGCCAGCAGCCAAGATCGGTTTAGCGGGAGAGACACCGGGGAGCTGTTTTTT CASSQDRFSGRDTGELFF TRBD2 TRBJ2-2 NA TRBV4-1
TGTGCCAGCAGCAAAATAGGCGGGAGTATTCTCGGAAGCTCCTACGAGCAGTACTTC CASSKIGGSILGSSYEQYF NA TRBJ2-7 NA TRBV21-1